The following is a T cell receptor beta chain sequence with its context. Original processing methods: By means of reference gene primer amplification, nucleated cell counts were estimated. The method was immunoSEQ multiplex PCR; TCRdb's version includes in-frame clones alone and lacks a portion of them. V and J calls and clone size are copied from that table; D and trimming were computed from the DNA. The data contain around 46,000 clones, around 87% of them singletons. This CDR3 has 15 residues. Looked up from germline, CDR1 is LGHDT and CDR2 is YNNKEL (reference sequence). With 2 bases clipped from V and 4 bases from J, the junction kept 5 bases outside the gene matches. This sample was taken from a study of blood T cell repertoires in COVID-19. Across the study: COVID-19 samples, acute and convalescent, were from the United States, Italy and Spain. Sample material is recorded as cDNA or gDNA derived from T cells, B-cell-depleted T cells, or PBMCs.

The recovered donors of Cohort 3 showed two negative PCRs, clearance, or symptom resolution. The clonotype comes from a woman aged 45-59 years who had recovered from COVID-19. V usage is TRBV3-1 (or the pseudogene TRBV3-2) and J usage is TRBJ2-1, with 7 bases matching TRBD2. The sequencing sample was made of PBMCs or T cells enriched from blood (not recorded which). This CDR3 reads CASSQSKRGYNEQFF. Here the CDR3 DNA reads TGTGCCAGCAGCCAAAGTAAGCGGGGATACAATGAGCAGTTCTTC.